This TCR beta chain was observed in a study of PD-1 blockade in classical Hodgkin lymphoma. General study findings and limits: Newly diagnosed patients reportedly had lower baseline TCR diversity than healthy donors. The causes of the repertoire differences, possibly disease activity or prior therapy, remain undefined. Before treatment, complete responders showed about the same diversity as newly diagnosed patients.

In its sample, this clone was seen a few times. Its antigen remains unidentified. Time point of the sample: cycle 4 day 1 (C4D1), after about 6 weeks of nivolumab. With no exception, relapse followed autologous stem cell transplantation in all patients, and brentuximab vedotin exposure varied. Responses achieved at best were complete response, partial response or progressive disease. Measured with immunoSEQ multiplex PCR; TCRdb has only the in-frame clones, and not every one. This sample has several thousand clones; about 82% occur once, and the top ten carry 25% to 35%. The receptor comes from a human donor with classical Hodgkin lymphoma. Sequences were derived from peripheral blood mononuclear cells (PBMCs), sampled before the fourth cycle of nivolumab.

Here the CDR3 reads CASSFEGDQPQHF. CDR3 nucleotide sequence: TGCGCCAGCAGCTTTGAAGGGGACCAGCCCCAGCATTTT. This rearrangement joins TRBV5-1 to TRBJ1-5, with D perhaps TRBD1 (5 bases). The length of the CDR3 is 13 residues. Germline V CDR1 and CDR2: SGHRS, YFSETQ. Deletions cut 2 bases from V and 7 bases from J, with 10 bases between.